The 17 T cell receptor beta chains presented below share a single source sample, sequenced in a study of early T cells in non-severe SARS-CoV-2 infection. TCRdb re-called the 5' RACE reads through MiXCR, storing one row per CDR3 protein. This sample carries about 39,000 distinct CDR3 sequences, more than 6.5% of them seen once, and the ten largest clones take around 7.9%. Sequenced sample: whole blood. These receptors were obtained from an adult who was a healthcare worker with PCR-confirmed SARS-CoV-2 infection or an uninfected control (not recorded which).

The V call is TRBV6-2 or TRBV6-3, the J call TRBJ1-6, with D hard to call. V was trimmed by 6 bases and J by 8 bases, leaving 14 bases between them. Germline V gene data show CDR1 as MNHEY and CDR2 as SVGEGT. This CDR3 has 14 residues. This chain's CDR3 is CASSQTFADSPLHF. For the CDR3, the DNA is TGTGCCAGCAGCCAAACCTTTGCGGATTCACCCCTCCACTTT.

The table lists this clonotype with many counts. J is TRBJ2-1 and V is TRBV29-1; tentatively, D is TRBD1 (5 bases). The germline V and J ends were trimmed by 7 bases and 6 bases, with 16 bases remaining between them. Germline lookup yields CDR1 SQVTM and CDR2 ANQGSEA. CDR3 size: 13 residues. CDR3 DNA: TGCAGCGACTTTAGCAGGGCCCTCAATGAGCAGTTCTTC. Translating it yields CSDFSRALNEQFF.

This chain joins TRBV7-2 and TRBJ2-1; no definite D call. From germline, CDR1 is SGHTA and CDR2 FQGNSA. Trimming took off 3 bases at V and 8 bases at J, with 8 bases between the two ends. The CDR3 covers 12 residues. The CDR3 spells CASSFVTDEQFF. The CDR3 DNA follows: TGTGCCAGCAGCTTCGTTACCGATGAGCAGTTCTTC.

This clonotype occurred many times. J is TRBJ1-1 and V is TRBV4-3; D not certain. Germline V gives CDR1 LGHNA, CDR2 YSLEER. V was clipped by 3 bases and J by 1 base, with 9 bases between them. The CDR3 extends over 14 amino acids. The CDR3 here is CASSQLTGNTEAFF. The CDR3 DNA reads TGCGCCAGCAGCCAGTTAACCGGGAACACTGAAGCTTTCTTT.

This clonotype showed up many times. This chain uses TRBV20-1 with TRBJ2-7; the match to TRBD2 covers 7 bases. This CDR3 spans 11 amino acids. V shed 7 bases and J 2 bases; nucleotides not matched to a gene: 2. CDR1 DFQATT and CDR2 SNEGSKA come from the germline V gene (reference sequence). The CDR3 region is CSVGTTYEQYF. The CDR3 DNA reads TGCAGTGTCGGGACTACCTACGAGCAGTACTTC.

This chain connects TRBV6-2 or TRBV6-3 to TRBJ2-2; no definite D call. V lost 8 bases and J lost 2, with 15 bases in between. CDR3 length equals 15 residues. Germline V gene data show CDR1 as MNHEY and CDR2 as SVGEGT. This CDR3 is CASASTSPNTGELFF. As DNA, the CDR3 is TGTGCCAGCGCCTCCACGTCGCCCAACACCGGGGAGCTGTTTTTT.

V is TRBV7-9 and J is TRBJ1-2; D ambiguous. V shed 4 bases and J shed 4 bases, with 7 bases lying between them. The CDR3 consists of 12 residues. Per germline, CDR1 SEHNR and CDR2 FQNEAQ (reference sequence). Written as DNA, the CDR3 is TGTGCCAGCAGCTGGTCCCTCTATGGCTACACCTTC. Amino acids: CASSWSLYGYTF.

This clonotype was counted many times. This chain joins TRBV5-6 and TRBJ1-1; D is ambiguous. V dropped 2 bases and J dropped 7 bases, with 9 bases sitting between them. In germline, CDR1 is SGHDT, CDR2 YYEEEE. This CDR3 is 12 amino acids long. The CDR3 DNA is TGTGCCAGCAGCTTATCTCGGATTGAAGCTTTCTTT. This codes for CASSLSRIEAFF.

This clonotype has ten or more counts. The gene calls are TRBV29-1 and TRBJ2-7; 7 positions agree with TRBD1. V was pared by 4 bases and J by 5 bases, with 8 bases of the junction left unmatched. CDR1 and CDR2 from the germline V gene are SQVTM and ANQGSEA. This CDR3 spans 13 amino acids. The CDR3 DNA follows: TGCAGCGTTGCGCAGACAGGGCTGGACGAGCAGTACTTC. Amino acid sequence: CSVAQTGLDEQYF.

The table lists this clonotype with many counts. The CDR3 nucleotides are TGTGCCAGCAGTTACGGAGGGGGCACTGAAGCTTTCTTT. It encodes CASSYGGGTEAFF. The chain uses TRBV6-5 and TRBJ1-1, with D possibly being TRBD1 (6 bases). Trimming stripped 2 bases from V and 4 bases from J, with 8 bases between. Germline CDR1 MNHEY, CDR2 SVGAGI. This CDR3 comprises 13 residues.

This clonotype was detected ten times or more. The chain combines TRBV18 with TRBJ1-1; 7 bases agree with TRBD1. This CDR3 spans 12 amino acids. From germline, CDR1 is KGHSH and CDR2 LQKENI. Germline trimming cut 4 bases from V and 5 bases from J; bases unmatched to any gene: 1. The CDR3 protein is CASSRQGTEAFF. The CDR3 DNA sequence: TGTGCCAGCTCACGACAGGGAACTGAAGCTTTCTTT.

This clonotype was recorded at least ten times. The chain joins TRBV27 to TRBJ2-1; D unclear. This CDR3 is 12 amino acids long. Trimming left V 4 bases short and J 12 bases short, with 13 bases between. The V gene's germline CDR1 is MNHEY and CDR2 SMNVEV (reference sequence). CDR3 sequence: CASSSWPSGQFF. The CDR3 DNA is TGTGCCAGCAGTTCTTGGCCCTCGGGGCAGTTCTTC.

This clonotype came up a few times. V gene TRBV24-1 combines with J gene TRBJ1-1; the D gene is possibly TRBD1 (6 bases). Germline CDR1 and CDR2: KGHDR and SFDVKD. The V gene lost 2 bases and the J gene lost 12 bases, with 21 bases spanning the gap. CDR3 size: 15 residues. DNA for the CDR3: TGTGCCACCAGTGATTCCCCGGGGGCGGGGTACGGAACTTTCTTT. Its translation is CATSDSPGAGYGTFF.

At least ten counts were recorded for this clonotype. CDR3 amino acids: CASSRRLAGKEGELFF. The CDR3 bases are TGTGCCAGCAGCCGCCGACTAGCGGGGAAGGAGGGGGAGCTGTTTTTT. The J gene is TRBJ2-2, the V gene TRBV3-1; 11 nucleotides agree with TRBD2. The J segment lost 8 bases and the V segment lost 4 bases, leaving 9 bases of the junction unmatched. The CDR3 contains 16 residues. Germline V CDR1 and CDR2: LGHDT, YNNKEL (reference sequence).

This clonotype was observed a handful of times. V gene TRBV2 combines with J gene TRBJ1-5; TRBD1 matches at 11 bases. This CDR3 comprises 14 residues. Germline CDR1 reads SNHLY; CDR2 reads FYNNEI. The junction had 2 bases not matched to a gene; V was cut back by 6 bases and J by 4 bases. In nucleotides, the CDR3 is TGTGCCAGCAGCGGGACAGGGGGAAATCAGCCCCAGCATTTT. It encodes CASSGTGGNQPQHF.

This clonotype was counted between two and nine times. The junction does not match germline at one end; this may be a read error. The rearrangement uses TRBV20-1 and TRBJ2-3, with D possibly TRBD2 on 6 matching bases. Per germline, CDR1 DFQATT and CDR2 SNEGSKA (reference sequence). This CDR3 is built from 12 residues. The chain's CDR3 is CSAATSTDTQFF. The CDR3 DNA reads TGCAGTGCGGCTACTAGCACAGATACGCAGTTTTTT.

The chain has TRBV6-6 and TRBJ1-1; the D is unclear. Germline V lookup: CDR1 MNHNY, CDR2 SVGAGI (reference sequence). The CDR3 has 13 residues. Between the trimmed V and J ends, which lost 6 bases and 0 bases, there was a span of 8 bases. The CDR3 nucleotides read TGTGCCAGCAGGGCATGGTTGAACACTGAAGCTTTCTTT. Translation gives CASRAWLNTEAFF.